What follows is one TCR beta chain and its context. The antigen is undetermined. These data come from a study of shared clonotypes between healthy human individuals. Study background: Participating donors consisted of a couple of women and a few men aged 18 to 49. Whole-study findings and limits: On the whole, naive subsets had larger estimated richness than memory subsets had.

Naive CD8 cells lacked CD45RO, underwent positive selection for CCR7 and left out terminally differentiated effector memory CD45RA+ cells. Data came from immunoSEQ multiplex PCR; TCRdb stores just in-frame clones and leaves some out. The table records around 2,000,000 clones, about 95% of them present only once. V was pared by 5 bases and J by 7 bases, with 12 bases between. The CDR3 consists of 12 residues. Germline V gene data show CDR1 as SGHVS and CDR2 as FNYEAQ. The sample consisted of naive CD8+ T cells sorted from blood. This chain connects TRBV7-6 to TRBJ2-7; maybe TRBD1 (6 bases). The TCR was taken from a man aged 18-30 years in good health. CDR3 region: CASSGTGREQYF. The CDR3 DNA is TGTGCCAGCAGCGGTACAGGGCGAGAGCAGTACTTC. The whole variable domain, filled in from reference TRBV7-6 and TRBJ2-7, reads GAGVSQSPRYKVTKRGQDVALRCDPISGHVSLYWYRQALGQGPEFLTYFNYEAQQDKSGLPNDRFSAERPEGSISTLTIQRTEQRDSAMYRCASSGTGREQYFGPGTRLTVT.